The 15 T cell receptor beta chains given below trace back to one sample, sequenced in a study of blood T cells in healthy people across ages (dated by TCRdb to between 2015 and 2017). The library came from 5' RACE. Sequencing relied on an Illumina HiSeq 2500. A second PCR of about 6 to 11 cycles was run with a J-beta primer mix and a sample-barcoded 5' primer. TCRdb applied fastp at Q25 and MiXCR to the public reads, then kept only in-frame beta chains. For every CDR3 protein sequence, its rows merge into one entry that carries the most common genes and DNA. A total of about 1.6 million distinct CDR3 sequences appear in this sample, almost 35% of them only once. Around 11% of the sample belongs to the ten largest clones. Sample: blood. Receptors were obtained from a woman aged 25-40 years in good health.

CDR3 in DNA: TGTGCCAGCAGCGTAGGTAGGACAGGTCCCTATGAGCAGTTCTTC. Protein sequence: CASSVGRTGPYEQFF. The chain is built from TRBV9 and TRBJ2-1; 7 positions agree with TRBD1. The CDR3 runs 15 residues. J lost 8 bases, V lost 0 bases, and 8 bases had no gene match. Germline assignment: CDR1 SGDLS and CDR2 YYNGEE.

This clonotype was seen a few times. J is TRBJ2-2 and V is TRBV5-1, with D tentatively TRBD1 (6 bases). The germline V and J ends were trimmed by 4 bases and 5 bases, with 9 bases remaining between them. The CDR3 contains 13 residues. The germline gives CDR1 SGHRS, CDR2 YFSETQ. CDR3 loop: CASSPGDTGELFF. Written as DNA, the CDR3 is TGCGCCAGCAGCCCAGGGGATACCGGGGAGCTGTTTTTT.

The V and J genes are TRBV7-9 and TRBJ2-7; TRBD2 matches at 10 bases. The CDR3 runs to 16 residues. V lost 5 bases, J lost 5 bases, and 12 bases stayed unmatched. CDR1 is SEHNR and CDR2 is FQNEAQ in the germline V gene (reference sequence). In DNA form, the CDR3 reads TGTGCCAGCAGCCCCTTTGGGGCTAGCGGGAGCCACGAGCAGTACTTC. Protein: CASSPFGASGSHEQYF. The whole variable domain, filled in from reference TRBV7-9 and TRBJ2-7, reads DTGVSQNPRHKITKRGQNVTFRCDPISEHNRLYWYRQTLGQGPEFLTYFQNEAQLEKSRLLSDRFSAERPKGSFSTLEIQRTEQGDSAMYLCASSPFGASGSHEQYFGPGTRLTVT.

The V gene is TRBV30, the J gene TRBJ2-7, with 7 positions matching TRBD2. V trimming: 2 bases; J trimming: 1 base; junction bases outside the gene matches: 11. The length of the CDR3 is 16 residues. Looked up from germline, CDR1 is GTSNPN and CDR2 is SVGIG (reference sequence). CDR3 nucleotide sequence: TGTGCCTGGAGTCCCCCAAGGGCGGGGGTGTCCTACGAGCAGTACTTC. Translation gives CAWSPPRAGVSYEQYF.

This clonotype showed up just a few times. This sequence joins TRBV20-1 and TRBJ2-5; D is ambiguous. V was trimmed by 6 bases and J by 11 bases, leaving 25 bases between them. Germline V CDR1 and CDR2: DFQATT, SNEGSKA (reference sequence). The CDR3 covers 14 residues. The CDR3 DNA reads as TGCAGTGCGAAGGGCGGTCACCTCTTAGACGGGCAGTACTTC. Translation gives CSAKGGHLLDGQYF.

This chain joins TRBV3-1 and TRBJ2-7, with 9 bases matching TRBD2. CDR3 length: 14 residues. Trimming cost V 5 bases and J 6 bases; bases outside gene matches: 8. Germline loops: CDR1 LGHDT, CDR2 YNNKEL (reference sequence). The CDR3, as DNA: TGTGCCAGCAGCTCTAATAGCGGGAGTAGCGAGCAGTACTTC. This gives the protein CASSSNSGSSEQYF.

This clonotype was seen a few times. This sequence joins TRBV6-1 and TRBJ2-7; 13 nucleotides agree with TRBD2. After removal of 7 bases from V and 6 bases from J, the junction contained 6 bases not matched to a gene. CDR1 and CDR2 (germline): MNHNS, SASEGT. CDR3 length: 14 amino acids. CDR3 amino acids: CASIGLAGVGEQYF. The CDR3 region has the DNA TGTGCCAGCATAGGACTAGCGGGAGTCGGCGAGCAGTACTTC.

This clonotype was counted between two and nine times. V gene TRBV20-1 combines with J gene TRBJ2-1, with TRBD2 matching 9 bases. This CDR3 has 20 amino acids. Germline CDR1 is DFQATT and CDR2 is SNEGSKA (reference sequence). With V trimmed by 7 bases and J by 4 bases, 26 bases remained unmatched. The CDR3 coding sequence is TGCAGTGTCGGAGGGGGCGCTGAGGCTACCGTAGCGGGGGAATACAATGAGCAGTTCTTC. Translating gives CSVGGGAEATVAGEYNEQFF.

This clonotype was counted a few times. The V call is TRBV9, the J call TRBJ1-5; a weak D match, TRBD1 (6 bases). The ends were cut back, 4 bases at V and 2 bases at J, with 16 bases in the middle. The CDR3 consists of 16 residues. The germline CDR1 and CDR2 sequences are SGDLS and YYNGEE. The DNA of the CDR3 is TGTGCCAGCAGCCCCGGGGGAGGGGGTGGCAATCAGCCCCAGCATTTT. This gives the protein CASSPGGGGGNQPQHF.

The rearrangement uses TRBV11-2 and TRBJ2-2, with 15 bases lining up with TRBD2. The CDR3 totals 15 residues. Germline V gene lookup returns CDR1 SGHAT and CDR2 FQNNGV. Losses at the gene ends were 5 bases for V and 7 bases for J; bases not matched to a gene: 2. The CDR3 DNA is TGTGCCAGCAGCGGACTAGCGGGGGGGCGCGGGGAGCTGTTTTTT. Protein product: CASSGLAGGRGELFF.

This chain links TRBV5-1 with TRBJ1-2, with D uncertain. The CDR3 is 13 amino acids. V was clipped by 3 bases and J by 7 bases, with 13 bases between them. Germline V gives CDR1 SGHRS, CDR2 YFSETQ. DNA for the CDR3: TGCGCCAGCAGCTCGGTGGGGAATGCTGGCTACACCTTC. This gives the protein CASSSVGNAGYTF.

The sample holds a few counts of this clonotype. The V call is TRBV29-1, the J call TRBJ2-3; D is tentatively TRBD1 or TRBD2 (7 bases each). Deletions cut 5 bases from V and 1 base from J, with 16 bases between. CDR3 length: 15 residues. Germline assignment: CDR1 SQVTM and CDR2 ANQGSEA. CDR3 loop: CSVHPRGGRTDTQYF. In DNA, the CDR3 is TGCAGCGTTCACCCCAGGGGGGGGCGCACAGATACGCAGTATTTT.

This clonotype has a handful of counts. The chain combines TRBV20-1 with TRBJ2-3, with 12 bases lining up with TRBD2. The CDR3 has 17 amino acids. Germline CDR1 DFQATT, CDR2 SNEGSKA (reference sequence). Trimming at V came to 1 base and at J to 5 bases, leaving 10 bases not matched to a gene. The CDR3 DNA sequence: TGCAGTGCTAGAGGCCGACAACTAGCGGGGGGAAAAGATACGCAGTATTTT. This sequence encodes CSARGRQLAGGKDTQYF.

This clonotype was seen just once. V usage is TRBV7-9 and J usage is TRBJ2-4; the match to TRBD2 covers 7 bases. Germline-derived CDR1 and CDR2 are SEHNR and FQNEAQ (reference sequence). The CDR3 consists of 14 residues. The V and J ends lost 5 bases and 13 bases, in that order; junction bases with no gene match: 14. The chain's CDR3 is CASSQSGGSREQYF. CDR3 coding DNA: TGTGCCAGCAGCCAGTCGGGGGGATCGAGGGAGCAGTACTTC.

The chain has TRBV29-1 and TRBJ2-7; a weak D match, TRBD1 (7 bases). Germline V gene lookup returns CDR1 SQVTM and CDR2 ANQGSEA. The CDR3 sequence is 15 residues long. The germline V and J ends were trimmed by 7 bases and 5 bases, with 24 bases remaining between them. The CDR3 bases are TGCAGCGCCCGACGGGCGGGACAGCCTCACGACGAGCAGTACTTC. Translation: CSARRAGQPHDEQYF.